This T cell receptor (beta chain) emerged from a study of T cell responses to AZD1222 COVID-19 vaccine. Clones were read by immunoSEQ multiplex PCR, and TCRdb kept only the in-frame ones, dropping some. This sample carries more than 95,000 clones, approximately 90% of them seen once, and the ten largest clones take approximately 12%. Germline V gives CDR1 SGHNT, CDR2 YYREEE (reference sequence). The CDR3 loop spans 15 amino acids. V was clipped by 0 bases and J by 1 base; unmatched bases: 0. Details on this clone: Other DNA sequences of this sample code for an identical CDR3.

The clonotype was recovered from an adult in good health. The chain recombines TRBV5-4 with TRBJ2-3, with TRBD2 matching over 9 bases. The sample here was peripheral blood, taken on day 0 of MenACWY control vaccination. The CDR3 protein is CASSLGLAGTDTQYF. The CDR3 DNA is TGTGCCAGCAGCTTGGGACTAGCGGGCACAGATACGCAGTATTTT.